The present T cell receptor beta chain was sequenced within a study of T cell changes during pregnancy in multiple sclerosis. This clone appeared once. The V gene's germline CDR1 is LGHNA and CDR2 YSLEER. The CDR3 totals 15 residues. The repertoire was sequenced with immunoSEQ multiplex PCR; TCRdb's copy has only in-frame clones and lacks some. In the table there are around 26,000 clones, roughly 86% of which are singletons. J is TRBJ2-5 and V is TRBV4-3, with a possible D match to TRBD1 (6 bases). The J call may be in error: the DNA end matches TRBJ2-7 better. The sample here was CD8+ T cells from peripheral blood mononuclear cells, taken in the first trimester of pregnancy. This TCR came from a female donor in good health, enrolled as a control in a pregnancy study. In nucleotides, the CDR3 is TGCGCCAGCAGCCCGCCGGGGCAGGGGATGAACGAGCAGTACTTC. This translates into CASSPPGQGMNEQYF.